The 21 T cell receptor beta chains below all came from one sample that was sequenced in a study of blood T cell repertoires in COVID-19. The protocol was immunoSEQ multiplex PCR, while the TCRdb copy is restricted to in-frame clones and leaves out a portion. The table lists more than 150,000 clones, around 95% of them singletons, with 0.76% in the top ten. The specimen was peripheral blood. The receptors originated from a young man with COVID-19, enrolled during active disease.

This clone is a singleton in its sample. The V gene is TRBV30, the J gene TRBJ2-7, with TRBD1 identical over 7 bases. The CDR3 runs to 12 residues. Germline trimming cut 0 bases from V and 12 bases from J; bases unmatched to any gene: 8. Germline V gene sequence: CDR1 GTSNPN, CDR2 SVGIG (reference sequence). The chain's CDR3 is CAWSVLQGTLYF. In DNA form, the CDR3 reads TGTGCCTGGAGTGTATTACAGGGGACCTTGTACTTC. Using reference TRBV30 and TRBJ2-7 for the parts outside the CDR3, the full variable domain is SQTIHQWPATLVQPVGSPLSLECTVEGTSNPNLYWYRQAAGRGLQLLFYSVGIGQISSEVPQNLSASRPQDRQFILSSKKLLLSDSGFYLCAWSVLQGTLYFGPGTRLTVT.

The chain combines TRBV6-1 with TRBJ2-2; 9 bases match TRBD1. Germline CDR1 MNHNS, CDR2 SASEGT. V lost 1 base to trimming and J lost 5 bases; unmatched junction nucleotides: 5. CDR3 size: 16 residues. DNA of the CDR3: TGTGCCAGCAGTGAAGACAGGGGGCAGTGGACCGGGGAGCTGTTTTTT. It specifies CASSEDRGQWTGELFF.

The V and J genes are TRBV5-1 and TRBJ2-1; D not resolved. The CDR3 loop spans 15 amino acids. CDR1 and CDR2 from the germline V gene are SGHRS and YFSETQ. With 0 bases removed from V and 2 bases from J, the gap between germline ends came to 9 bases. CDR3 DNA: TGCGCCAGCAGCTTGGGCCTACTTCCCTACAATGAGCAGTTCTTC. Its protein product is CASSLGLLPYNEQFF.

This rearrangement joins TRBV27 to TRBJ1-4; 7 bases fit TRBD1. The CDR3 has 15 amino acids. Germline loops: CDR1 MNHEY, CDR2 SMNVEV (reference sequence). J was trimmed by 8 bases and V by 7 bases; bases with no gene match: 13. CDR3 bases: TGTGCCAGCACTCGAAGGGGGCCTCTGGCGGAAAAACTGTTTTTT. As protein: CASTRRGPLAEKLFF.

The V and J genes are TRBV6-5 and TRBJ1-3; D is possibly TRBD1 (5 bases). Between the trimmed V and J ends, which lost 4 bases and 0 bases, there was a span of 10 bases. Germline lookup yields CDR1 MNHEY and CDR2 SVGAGI. The CDR3 spans 15 residues. CDR3 nucleotide sequence: TGTGCCAGCAGTTCGACAGTCGCCTCTGGAAACACCATATATTTT. Its protein is CASSSTVASGNTIYF.

This rearrangement joins TRBV7-9 to TRBJ2-7; TRBD2 aligns across 7 bases. The V segment lost 5 bases and the J segment 6 bases; nucleotides outside the gene matches: 13. Germline loops: CDR1 SEHNR, CDR2 FQNEAQ (reference sequence). CDR3 size: 15 residues. The CDR3 reads CASSMFRGENSEQYF. The CDR3 DNA reads TGTGCCAGCAGCATGTTTCGGGGGGAGAACTCCGAGCAGTACTTC.

This chain links TRBV18 with TRBJ2-1; 8 positions match TRBD2. The germline V gene has CDR1 KGHSH and CDR2 LQKENI. V was clipped by 5 bases and J by 3 bases; unmatched bases: 3. The CDR3 runs 14 residues. For the CDR3, the DNA is TGTGCCAGCTCAATGAGCGGGGGCTACAATGAGCAGTTCTTC. Its protein is CASSMSGGYNEQFF.

J is TRBJ1-2 and V is TRBV5-4; 11 bases are shared with TRBD1. The germline V gene encodes CDR1 SGHNT and CDR2 YYREEE (reference sequence). The CDR3 runs to 15 residues. V trimming: 4 bases; J trimming: 5 bases; junction bases outside the gene matches: 7. The chain's CDR3 is CASSRSGTGGYGYTF. CDR3 in DNA: TGTGCCAGCAGCCGGTCCGGGACAGGGGGGTATGGCTACACCTTC.

The chain combines TRBV7-3 with TRBJ1-2; D call uncertain. This CDR3 spans 15 amino acids. Trimming shortened V by 7 bases and J by 0 bases, and 15 bases separated the two germline ends. Looked up from germline, CDR1 is SGHTA and CDR2 is FQGTGA. The CDR3 region is CASTLGLQANYGYTF. In DNA form, the CDR3 reads TGTGCCAGCACCCTTGGACTGCAAGCTAACTATGGCTACACCTTC. The variable domain in full, with the rest retrieved from reference TRBV7-3 and TRBJ1-2, is GAGVSQTPSNKVTEKGKYVELRCDPISGHTALYWYRQSLGQGPEFLIYFQGTGAADDSGLPNDRFFAVRPEGSVSTLKIQRTERGDSAVYLCASTLGLQANYGYTFGSGTRLTVV.

The chain is built from TRBV11-2 and TRBJ1-2, with a tentative D call TRBD1 (6 bases). Between the trimmed V and J ends, which lost 1 base and 1 base, there was a span of 7 bases. Germline V CDR1 and CDR2: SGHAT, FQNNGV. The CDR3 spans 14 residues. For the CDR3, the DNA is TGTGCCAGCAGCTTAGTACAGGGTAACTATGGCTACACCTTC. As protein: CASSLVQGNYGYTF.

Only one count was recorded for this clone. The chain is built from TRBV2 and TRBJ2-3, with a possible D match to TRBD2 (6 bases). The CDR3 consists of 14 residues. Trimming took off 8 bases at V and 2 bases at J, with 14 bases between the two ends. Germline V gene lookup returns CDR1 SNHLY and CDR2 FYNNEI. CDR3 protein: CASGRDSHTDTQYF. CDR3 coding DNA: TGTGCCAGCGGCCGGGACTCCCACACAGATACGCAGTATTTT.

The rearrangement joins TRBV19 to TRBJ2-5, with 9 positions matching TRBD1. The CDR3 has 14 amino acids. With 4 bases clipped from V and 7 bases from J, the junction kept 7 bases outside the gene matches. Per germline, CDR1 LNHDA and CDR2 SQIVND (reference sequence). The CDR3 nucleotides are TGTGCCAGTAGTACACCACAGGGGGCTAGGACCCAGTACTTC. It encodes CASSTPQGARTQYF.

The chain uses TRBV10-1 and TRBJ2-1; D not resolved. Germline V gene lookup returns CDR1 WNHNN and CDR2 SYGVQD (reference sequence). The V end was cut by 6 bases, the J end by 11 bases, with 14 bases between. The CDR3 runs 12 residues. DNA for the CDR3: TGCGCCAGCAGCCACCTCGAGTCGCAGCAGTTCTTC. Protein: CASSHLESQQFF.

This chain uses TRBV2 with TRBJ1-1; 9 positions match TRBD1. The CDR3 has 14 amino acids. Losses at the gene ends were 5 bases for V and 1 base for J; bases not matched to a gene: 2. CDR1 SNHLY and CDR2 FYNNEI come from the germline V gene. CDR3 residues: CASSLQGANTEAFF. The CDR3 DNA follows: TGTGCCAGCAGTTTACAGGGGGCGAACACTGAAGCTTTCTTT.

This clone appeared a few times. The chain carries TRBV5-1 and TRBJ2-3; 7 bases are shared with TRBD2. The CDR3 runs 14 residues. With V trimmed by 4 bases and J by 7 bases, 9 bases remained unmatched. CDR1 is SGHRS and CDR2 is YFSETQ in the germline V gene. CDR3 sequence reads: CASSRAGDINTQYF. CDR3 coding DNA: TGCGCCAGCAGCCGTGCGGGGGATATAAATACGCAGTATTTT. Together with reference TRBV5-1 and TRBJ2-3, the CDR3 gives the full variable domain: KAGVTQTPRYLIKTRGQQVTLSCSPISGHRSVSWYQQTPGQGLQFLFEYFSETQRNKGNFPGRFSGRQFSNSRSEMNVSTLELGDSALYLCASSRAGDINTQYFGPGTRLTVL.

The chain has TRBV7-2 and TRBJ2-1; TRBD2 is a possible D gene (6 bases). The V gene lost 6 bases and the J gene lost 0 bases, with 18 bases spanning the gap. The CDR3 contains 17 residues. The germline gives CDR1 SGHTA, CDR2 FQGNSA. The CDR3, as DNA: TGTGCCAGCAGACAAACTAGCTACTCGAGCTCCTACAATGAGCAGTTCTTC. Translation: CASRQTSYSSSYNEQFF.

V usage is TRBV27 and J usage is TRBJ2-3, with 8 nucleotides matching TRBD2. This CDR3 is 18 amino acids long. The V and J ends lost 1 base and 2 bases, in that order; junction bases with no gene match: 11. Germline V gives CDR1 MNHEY, CDR2 SMNVEV (reference sequence). For the CDR3, the DNA is TGTGCCAGCAGTTTATTCGTAAAAGCGGGGGCCCCCACAGATACGCAGTATTTT. Residues: CASSLFVKAGAPTDTQYF.

The genes are TRBV9 and TRBJ2-3; D gene uncertain. The CDR3 extends over 14 amino acids. From germline, CDR1 is SGDLS and CDR2 YYNGEE. The V end was cut by 3 bases, the J end by 4 bases, with 12 bases between. The CDR3 reads CASSDRLSADTQYF. The CDR3 DNA follows: TGTGCCAGCAGCGATAGACTCAGCGCAGATACGCAGTATTTT. Based on the CDR3 plus reference TRBV9 and TRBJ2-3, the full variable domain is DSGVTQTPKHLITATGQRVTLRCSPRSGDLSVYWYQQSLDQGLQFLIQYYNGEERAKGNILERFSAQQFPDLHSELNLSSLELGDSALYFCASSDRLSADTQYFGPGTRLTVL.

J is TRBJ1-2 and V is TRBV12-5; no reliable D call. The germline V and J ends were trimmed by 6 bases and 1 base, with 9 bases remaining between them. The CDR3 contains 13 residues. Germline CDR1 reads LGHNT; CDR2 reads FRNRAP. CDR3 nucleotide sequence: TGTGCTAGTGGGGCCAGAAATAACTATGGCTACACCTTC. Its translation: CASGARNNYGYTF.

CDR3 coding DNA: TGTGCCAGCTCACCACCGGGGCAGGGGGCGAGTACTGAAGCTTTCTTT. Translation: CASSPPGQGASTEAFF. The gene calls are TRBV18 and TRBJ1-1; 8 nucleotides agree with TRBD1. The CDR3 length is 16 residues. The V and J ends lost 0 bases and 5 bases, in that order; junction bases with no gene match: 8. Germline V gene sequence: CDR1 KGHSH, CDR2 LQKENI.

V and J are TRBV2 and TRBJ2-3, with TRBD2 matching 14 bases. The V segment lost 7 bases and the J segment 3 bases; nucleotides outside the gene matches: 6. The V gene's germline CDR1 is SNHLY and CDR2 FYNNEI. The CDR3 spans 16 residues. CDR3 DNA sequence: TGTGCCAGCACTCAGGGACTAGCGGGGGCAACAGATACGCAGTATTTT. This codes for CASTQGLAGATDTQYF.